A single sample is the source of the 30 T cell receptor beta chains below, sequenced in a study of T cell responses to AZD1222 COVID-19 vaccine. Here immunoSEQ multiplex PCR was the method, and the copy in TCRdb shows in-frame clones only, minus some. The table lists about 57,000 clones, over 75% of them singletons, with around 20% in the top ten. The sample was peripheral blood, taken on day 0 of AZD1222 vaccination. These receptors all come from an adult in good health.

V and J are TRBV29-1 and TRBJ1-2; D unclear. The CDR3 covers 13 residues. V was cut by 6 bases and J by 0 bases, with 11 bases left in between. The germline V gene encodes CDR1 SQVTM and CDR2 ANQGSEA. As DNA, the CDR3 is TGCAGCGTCGATTCGGGTGCTAACTATGGCTACACCTTC. Its translation: CSVDSGANYGYTF.

The chain combines TRBV21-1 with TRBJ2-7; no DNA check was done on the table's D call, TRBD1. TRBV21-1 is marked as a pseudogene. This CDR3 is built from 17 residues. CDR3 nucleotide sequence: TGTGCCAGCAGCAAAGGGGCGACAGGTTACCATGACTGCGAGCAGTACTTC. As protein: CASSKGATGYHDCEQYF.

The V gene is TRBV28, the J gene TRBJ2-1; TRBD2 agrees at 12 bases. Germline values: CDR1 MDHEN, CDR2 SYDVKM. CDR3 length: 18 amino acids. J was trimmed by 5 bases and V by 2 bases; bases with no gene match: 10. CDR3 region: CASSLSLAGGPLHNEQFF. As DNA, the CDR3 is TGTGCCAGCAGTTTAAGTCTAGCGGGGGGGCCGTTACACAATGAGCAGTTCTTC.

The genes are TRBV27 and TRBJ1-1; 9 nucleotides line up with TRBD1. The germline V gene encodes CDR1 MNHEY and CDR2 SMNVEV (reference sequence). This CDR3 spans 15 amino acids. The V and J ends lost 6 bases and 1 base, in that order; junction bases with no gene match: 6. DNA of the CDR3: TGTGCCAGCAGCGATACAGGGGGCCGGAACACTGAAGCTTTCTTT. Protein: CASSDTGGRNTEAFF.

This clone appeared once. The chain uses TRBV10-3 and TRBJ1-1, with TRBD1 identical over 8 bases. V lost 6 bases and J lost 13; bases outside the gene matches: 19. The CDR3 consists of 15 residues. Germline assignment: CDR1 ENHRY and CDR2 SYGVKD. The CDR3 is CAIRTGASQSGPGFF. CDR3 nucleotide sequence: TGTGCCATCAGGACAGGGGCCAGCCAGAGTGGGCCGGGTTTCTTT.

This CDR3 is CASSPIGNPSTNEKLFF. For the CDR3, the DNA is TGTGCCAGCAGCCCGATTGGCAACCCTTCAACTAATGAAAAACTGTTTTTT. This chain uses TRBV4-2 with TRBJ1-4; D is undetermined. This CDR3 region has 17 residues. Trimming removed 4 bases from V and 0 bases from J, with 15 bases in between. Germline V gene data show CDR1 as LGHNA and CDR2 as YNFKEQ.

The chain combines TRBV7-9 with TRBJ2-2; possibly TRBD2 for D (5 bases). The V gene's germline CDR1 is SEHNR and CDR2 FQNEAQ (reference sequence). The CDR3 spans 14 residues. The ends were cut back, 1 base at V and 6 bases at J, with 9 bases in the middle. In DNA, the CDR3 is TGTGCCAGCAGCTTAGATTCGGGGTCCGGGGAGCTGTTTTTT. This gives the protein CASSLDSGSGELFF.

This chain connects TRBV29-1 to TRBJ2-3; D might be TRBD1 (6 bases). Per germline, CDR1 SQVTM and CDR2 ANQGSEA. The V and J ends lost 8 bases and 4 bases respectively, with 22 bases between them. This CDR3 region has 15 residues. The chain's CDR3 is CSLQGEPRVADTQYF. In nucleotides, the CDR3 is TGCAGCTTACAGGGAGAGCCCAGGGTGGCAGATACGCAGTATTTT.

The chain employs TRBV21-1 and TRBJ2-7; no check of the table's D call, TRBD1, against the DNA was made. TRBV21-1 is tagged as a pseudogene. CDR3 size: 18 residues. The CDR3 protein is CASSPVPGQGAPAYEQYF. CDR3 coding DNA: TGTGCCAGCAGCCCCGTCCCGGGACAGGGGGCGCCTGCTTACGAGCAGTACTTC.

The CDR3 loop reads CATGTSGGVEKLFF. The CDR3 bases are TGTGCCACCGGTACGTCAGGGGGCGTTGAAAAACTGTTTTTT. The rearrangement uses TRBV7-9 and TRBJ1-4; TRBD1 matches at 8 bases. Germline V gives CDR1 SEHNR, CDR2 FQNEAQ (reference sequence). The CDR3 is made up of 14 amino acids. Trimming removed 10 bases from V and 7 bases from J; junction bases left unmatched: 11.

The V and J genes are TRBV6-5 and TRBJ2-5; no definite D call. The CDR3 runs to 13 residues. Trimming shortened V by 6 bases and J by 2 bases, and 10 bases separated the two germline ends. The germline V gene has CDR1 MNHEY and CDR2 SVGAGI. This CDR3 is CASSVWGQETQYF. The CDR3 DNA reads as TGTGCCAGCAGCGTATGGGGTCAAGAGACCCAGTACTTC.

This rearrangement joins TRBV7-8 to TRBJ2-7; weak D call: TRBD1 (6 bases). The germline V gene has CDR1 SGHVS and CDR2 FQNEAQ. The CDR3 totals 18 residues. The germline V and J ends were trimmed by 1 base and 0 bases, with 19 bases remaining between them. The CDR3, as DNA: TGTGCCAGCAGCTTAGGGGCAGGGGTATCCGGATACTCCTACGAGCAGTACTTC. Amino acids: CASSLGAGVSGYSYEQYF.

For the CDR3, the DNA is TGTGCCAGCAGTGAAGCGCCCCTGGTTGAAGCTTTCTTT. Encoded protein: CASSEAPLVEAFF. V and J are TRBV2 and TRBJ1-1, with no clear D. The CDR3 covers 13 residues. V shed 0 bases and J shed 7 bases, with 9 bases lying between them. Per germline, CDR1 SNHLY and CDR2 FYNNEI.

The chain combines TRBV27 with TRBJ1-5, with TRBD1 matching over 7 bases. The trim removed 5 bases at V and 4 bases at J, leaving 8 bases unmatched. Germline-derived CDR1 and CDR2 are MNHEY and SMNVEV (reference sequence). The CDR3 has 15 amino acids. For the CDR3, the DNA is TGTGCCAGCAGTAATACAGGGGCCGCGAATCAGCCCCAGCATTTT. It yields the protein CASSNTGAANQPQHF.

This chain uses TRBV5-4 with TRBJ2-1; TRBD1 agrees at 11 bases. Germline V gene lookup returns CDR1 SGHNT and CDR2 YYREEE (reference sequence). V lost 1 base, J lost 6 bases, and 3 bases stayed unmatched. The CDR3 is made up of 15 amino acids. The CDR3 DNA reads as TGTGCCAGCAGCTTGCCCGGGACAGGGGGCAATGAGCAGTTCTTC. This codes for CASSLPGTGGNEQFF.

V gene TRBV14 combines with J gene TRBJ2-1, with 10 nucleotides matching TRBD1. CDR3 length equals 15 residues. Trimming cost V 7 bases and J 4 bases; bases outside gene matches: 7. From germline, CDR1 is SGHDN and CDR2 FVKESK. The CDR3 sequence: CASKGTGEIYNEQFF. The CDR3, as DNA: TGTGCCAGCAAGGGGACAGGGGAAATTTACAATGAGCAGTTCTTC.

The CDR3 sequence is CASSLALGTGELFF. CDR3 nucleotide sequence: TGCGCCAGCAGCTTGGCTCTGGGGACCGGGGAGCTGTTTTTT. The chain uses TRBV5-1 and TRBJ2-2; D is ambiguous. The CDR3 length is 14 residues. The V gene's germline CDR1 is SGHRS and CDR2 YFSETQ. V lost 0 bases to trimming and J lost 5 bases, with 8 bases between them.

The rearrangement joins TRBV5-6 to TRBJ1-1; D ambiguous. CDR1 and CDR2 from the germline V gene are SGHDT and YYEEEE. The CDR3 is made up of 15 amino acids. The V end was cut by 4 bases, the J end by 8 bases, with 21 bases between. CDR3 in DNA: TGTGCCAGCAGCCCGTTAACTAGGGAGCAGGCGGAAGCTTTCTTT. Encoded protein: CASSPLTREQAEAFF.

The chain carries TRBV5-1 and TRBJ1-3, with D perhaps TRBD1 (5 bases). V was clipped by 4 bases and J by 8 bases, with 16 bases between them. Germline CDR1 is SGHRS and CDR2 is YFSETQ. This CDR3 comprises 14 residues. The CDR3 sequence: CASSPRTYPDTIYF. CDR3 nucleotide sequence: TGCGCCAGCAGCCCCCGGACATATCCAGACACCATATATTTT. Full variable domain (outside the CDR3, taken from reference TRBV5-1 and TRBJ1-3): KAGVTQTPRYLIKTRGQQVTLSCSPISGHRSVSWYQQTPGQGLQFLFEYFSETQRNKGNFPGRFSGRQFSNSRSEMNVSTLELGDSALYLCASSPRTYPDTIYFGEGSWLTVV.

The gene calls are TRBV10-3 and TRBJ2-1, with TRBD2 identical over 8 bases. Germline V CDR1 and CDR2: ENHRY, SYGVKD. There are 16 residues in the CDR3. Unmatched junction bases numbered 12, after V lost 4 bases and J lost 7 bases. The CDR3 DNA sequence: TGTGCCATCAGTGTAAGGAGCGGGGGATCGACGAATGAGCAGTTCTTC. Protein: CAISVRSGGSTNEQFF.

V and J are TRBV27 and TRBJ2-7; D ambiguous. The CDR3 length is 12 residues. The ends were cut back, 6 bases at V and 6 bases at J, with 12 bases in the middle. From germline, CDR1 is MNHEY and CDR2 SMNVEV (reference sequence). The CDR3 region is CASSTPFGEQYF. CDR3 sequence (DNA): TGTGCCAGCAGCACCCCCTTTGGCGAGCAGTACTTC.

The rearrangement links TRBV10-1 to TRBJ1-1; D gene uncertain. This CDR3 spans 13 amino acids. The V end was cut by 6 bases, the J end by 4 bases, with 12 bases between. The germline CDR1 and CDR2 sequences are WNHNN and SYGVQD (reference sequence). The CDR3 sequence is CASRSISGTEAFF. In nucleotides, the CDR3 is TGCGCCAGCAGATCTATCAGCGGCACTGAAGCTTTCTTT.

This clone was observed once. J is TRBJ1-1 and V is TRBV21-1. TRBV21-1 is deemed a pseudogene. This CDR3 comprises 16 residues. The CDR3 coding sequence is TGTGCCAGCAGCAAAGCGCGGGGCCGAGGGAACACTGAAGCTTTCTTT. Amino acid sequence: CASSKARGRGNTEAFF.

The rearrangement joins TRBV25-1 to TRBJ1-5; TRBD1 matches 7 bases. CDR3 length: 15 residues. Germline lookup yields CDR1 MGHDK and CDR2 SYGVNS. After removal of 8 bases from V and 0 bases from J, the junction contained 7 bases not matched to a gene. In nucleotides, the CDR3 is TGTGCCAGCTCTCAGGGGGGGTATAGCAATCAGCCCCAGCATTTT. It specifies CASSQGGYSNQPQHF.

V is TRBV9 and J is TRBJ1-2; 7 nucleotides align to TRBD1. The CDR3 spans 15 residues. V shed 4 bases, J shed 4 bases, and the junction held 10 bases outside the gene matches. The germline gives CDR1 SGDLS, CDR2 YYNGEE. The CDR3 DNA reads as TGTGCCAGCAGCACCCAGGGGGGGGTGTCCTATGGCTACACCTTC. As protein: CASSTQGGVSYGYTF.

The CDR3 loop reads CASSTRTVGELFF. In nucleotides, the CDR3 is TGTGCCAGCAGCACGCGGACTGTCGGGGAGCTGTTTTTT. The chain combines TRBV11-3 with TRBJ2-2; maybe TRBD2 (5 bases). Germline CDR1 and CDR2: SGHNT and YENEEA. This CDR3 comprises 13 residues. V was shortened by 5 bases and J by 7 bases, with 11 bases between the two germline ends. The full variable domain, in which reference TRBV11-3 and TRBJ2-2 provide the parts outside the CDR3, is EAGVVQSPRYKIIEKKQPVAFWCNPISGHNTLYWYLQNLGQGPELLIRYENEEAVDDSQLPKDRFSAERLKGVDSTLKIQPAELGDSAVYLCASSTRTVGELFFGEGSRLTVL.

V gene TRBV12-3 or TRBV12-4 combines with J gene TRBJ1-5; D remains unclear. The V end lost 5 bases, the J end lost 5 bases, and 7 bases lay between the germline ends. This CDR3 contains 12 residues. DNA for the CDR3: TGTGCCAGCAGTCTGGGTTATCAGCCCCAGCATTTT. This sequence encodes CASSLGYQPQHF.

This rearrangement joins TRBV2 to TRBJ1-3; D unresolved. Germline V gene lookup returns CDR1 SNHLY and CDR2 FYNNEI. Trimming cost V 3 bases and J 6 bases, with 3 bases left between them. The CDR3 is 11 amino acids. The CDR3 is CASSEINTIYF. The CDR3, as DNA: TGTGCCAGCAGTGAGATAAACACCATATATTTT.

The chain combines TRBV7-2 with TRBJ1-4; no clear D. The V gene's germline CDR1 is SGHTA and CDR2 FQGNSA. This CDR3 has 15 residues. The V end lost 5 bases, the J end lost 5 bases, and 15 bases lay between the germline ends. This CDR3 is CASSPRRTRNEKLFF. In nucleotides, the CDR3 is TGTGCCAGCAGCCCGCGACGGACCAGGAATGAAAAACTGTTTTTT. The whole variable domain, remainder taken from reference TRBV7-2 and TRBJ1-4, is GAGVSQSPSNKVTEKGKDVELRCDPISGHTALYWYRQSLGQGLEFLIYFQGNSAPDKSGLPSDRFSAERTGGSVSTLTIQRTQQEDSAVYLCASSPRRTRNEKLFFGSGTQLSVL.

Comment on this clone: This specimen includes other DNA sequences encoding the same CDR3. The rearrangement joins TRBV9 to TRBJ2-7; a possible D gene is TRBD1 (5 bases). The CDR3 spans 14 residues. Germline V gives CDR1 SGDLS, CDR2 YYNGEE. V dropped 0 bases and J dropped 0 bases, with 7 bases sitting between them. The CDR3 region is CASSVGRDSYEQYF. The CDR3 nucleotides read TGTGCCAGCAGCGTAGGCAGGGACTCCTACGAGCAGTACTTC.